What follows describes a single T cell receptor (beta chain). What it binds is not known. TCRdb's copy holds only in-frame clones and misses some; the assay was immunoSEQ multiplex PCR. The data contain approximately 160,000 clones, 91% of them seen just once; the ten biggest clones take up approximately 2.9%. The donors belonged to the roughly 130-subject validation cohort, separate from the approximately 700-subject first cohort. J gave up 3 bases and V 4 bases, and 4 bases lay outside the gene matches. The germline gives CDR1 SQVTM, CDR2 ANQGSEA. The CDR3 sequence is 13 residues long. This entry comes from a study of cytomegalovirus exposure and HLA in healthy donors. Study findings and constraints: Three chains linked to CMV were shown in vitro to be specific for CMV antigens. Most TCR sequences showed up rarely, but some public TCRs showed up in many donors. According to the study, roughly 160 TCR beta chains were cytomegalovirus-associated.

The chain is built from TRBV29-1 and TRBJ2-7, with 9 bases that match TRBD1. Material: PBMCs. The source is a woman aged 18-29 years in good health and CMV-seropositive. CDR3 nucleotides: TGCAGCGTTGTTAGGGACAGGGACTACGAGCAGTACTTC. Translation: CSVVRDRDYEQYF.